The 11 T cell receptor beta chains reported below all come from one sample, sequenced in a study of CD8+ T cells in alopecia areata. Treatment noted: oral pan-JAK inhibitor, 5-10 mg twice daily. cDNA prepared by RNA extraction and subsequent reverse transcription served as the template for sequencing. The table came from immunoSEQ multiplex PCR; TCRdb's copy has only in-frame clones and leaves some out. This table has 110,000 to 150,000 clones, roughly 50% appearing once. The material was CD8+ T cells sorted from blood, obtained at week 4, from a patient treated with tofacitinib. The receptors shown here come from a human donor with alopecia areata.

The chain uses TRBV4-3 and TRBJ2-4; tentative D call: TRBD1 (5 bases). Germline loops: CDR1 LGHNA, CDR2 YSLEER. V was pared by 1 base and J by 0 bases, with 10 bases between. The CDR3 totals 16 residues. The CDR3 DNA is TGCGCCAGCAGCCAAGGGAGACAGATAGCCAAAAACATTCAGTACTTC. Translation gives CASSQGRQIAKNIQYF.

This clone was recorded a few times. V is TRBV29-1 and J is TRBJ2-1, with unresolved D. Germline V gene sequence: CDR1 SQVTM, CDR2 ANQGSEA. The CDR3 has 13 residues. V dropped 7 bases and J dropped 1 base, with 11 bases sitting between them. The DNA for the CDR3 is TGCAGCGCAAGGACCGAGTCCTACAATGAGCAGTTCTTC. It specifies CSARTESYNEQFF.

This rearrangement joins TRBV5-4 to TRBJ2-5, with D perhaps matching TRBD1 (6 bases). The CDR3 has 16 residues. Per germline, CDR1 SGHNT and CDR2 YYREEE (reference sequence). Trimming took off 4 bases at V and 1 base at J, with 17 bases between the two ends. In DNA, the CDR3 is TGTGCCAGCAGCACTCAAACAGGGTACCTCCAAGAGACCCAGTACTTC. Protein sequence: CASSTQTGYLQETQYF.

V gene TRBV5-6 combines with J gene TRBJ1-2, with D unclear. CDR1 is SGHDT and CDR2 is YYEEEE in the germline V gene. Between the trimmed V and J ends, which lost 5 bases and 7 bases, there was a span of 15 bases. This CDR3 has 13 amino acids. The CDR3 DNA sequence: TGTGCCAGCAGGGATGGACCCGCCCCTGGCTACACCTTC. Translating it yields CASRDGPAPGYTF.

The chain joins TRBV25-1 to TRBJ1-2, with TRBD1 identical over 7 bases. With 0 bases clipped from V and 6 bases from J, the junction kept 7 bases outside the gene matches. The CDR3 extends over 15 amino acids. Germline V gives CDR1 MGHDK, CDR2 SYGVNS. CDR3 sequence (DNA): TGTGCCAGCAGTGAATATATAACAGGGGTCGATGGCTACACCTTC. This sequence encodes CASSEYITGVDGYTF.

The V call is TRBV30, the J call TRBJ1-2; D call uncertain. The CDR3 loop spans 16 amino acids. V lost 2 bases, J lost 2 bases, and 18 bases lay in between. Germline CDR1 reads GTSNPN; CDR2 reads SVGIG (reference sequence). CDR3 amino acids: CAWSPTSEATNYGYTF. CDR3 in DNA: TGTGCCTGGAGTCCGACCTCAGAGGCAACGAACTATGGCTACACCTTC.

The chain links TRBV7-9 to TRBJ1-2; D not certain. V was pared by 3 bases and J by 4 bases, with 9 bases between. The CDR3 is 13 residues long. In germline, CDR1 is SEHNR, CDR2 FQNEAQ (reference sequence). The CDR3 DNA sequence: TGTGCCAGCAGCTTGGACGGGGTCTATGGCTACACCTTC. Its translation is CASSLDGVYGYTF.

The V call is TRBV7-8, the J call TRBJ2-4; D is perhaps TRBD1 (6 bases). Germline loops: CDR1 SGHVS, CDR2 FQNEAQ. V lost 1 base to trimming and J lost 1 base, with 11 bases between them. The CDR3 consists of 16 residues. The CDR3 coding sequence is TGTGCCAGCAGCTTAGGGGGGCCGGGGGCCAAAAACATTCAGTACTTC. It specifies CASSLGGPGAKNIQYF.

This clone was detected only a few times. The rearrangement joins TRBV30 to TRBJ1-5; D gene uncertain. The CDR3 length is 16 residues. Trimming left V 0 bases short and J 2 bases short, with 14 bases between. Looked up from germline, CDR1 is GTSNPN and CDR2 is SVGIG (reference sequence). The CDR3 spells CAWSVGTILGNQPQHF. Here the CDR3 DNA reads TGTGCCTGGAGTGTGGGAACCATCCTGGGCAATCAGCCCCAGCATTTT.

This chain uses TRBV5-6 with TRBJ1-2; no firm D call. The CDR3 sequence is 17 residues long. Trimming stripped 4 bases from V and 4 bases from J, with 23 bases between. CDR1 is SGHDT and CDR2 is YYEEEE in the germline V gene. CDR3 loop: CASSPEALHPGIYGYTF. DNA of the CDR3: TGTGCCAGCAGCCCCGAGGCCCTACACCCTGGGATCTATGGCTACACCTTC.

CDR3 amino acids: CASSPRQGGGYTF. In DNA, the CDR3 is TGTGCCAGCAGCCCCCGGCAGGGAGGGGGCTACACCTTC. The chain couples TRBV9 to TRBJ1-2; possible D gene TRBD1, 5 bases. V was cut by 4 bases and J by 8 bases, with 15 bases left in between. CDR3 length equals 13 residues. Germline assignment: CDR1 SGDLS and CDR2 YYNGEE.